One and the same sample provided the 28 T cell receptor beta chains below, sequenced in a study of blood T cell repertoires in COVID-19. Measured with immunoSEQ multiplex PCR; TCRdb has only the in-frame clones, and not every one. The data show 490,000 or so clones, roughly 88% seen once. The specimen sequenced was PBMCs or T cells enriched from blood (not recorded which). Receptors originate from a woman in her 40s who had recovered from COVID-19.

This clone was counted a few times. This chain joins TRBV19 and TRBJ2-7, with D tentatively TRBD2 (5 bases). This CDR3 is built from 14 residues. Trimming left V 5 bases short and J 6 bases short, with 17 bases between. Looked up from germline, CDR1 is LNHDA and CDR2 is SQIVND (reference sequence). The CDR3 sequence: CASSSRGTAVEQYF. The CDR3 nucleotides are TGTGCCAGTAGTTCTCGGGGTACGGCGGTCGAGCAGTACTTC. Combining the CDR3 with reference TRBV19 and TRBJ2-7 gives the whole variable domain DGGITQSPKYLFRKEGQNVTLSCEQNLNHDAMYWYRQDPGQGLRLIYYSQIVNDFQKGDIAEGYSVSREKKESFPLTVTSAQKNPTAFYLCASSSRGTAVEQYFGPGTRLTVT.

The rearrangement links TRBV7-9 to TRBJ1-1; D perhaps matches TRBD1 (6 bases). This CDR3 spans 16 amino acids. Trimming took 3 bases from V and 1 from J, leaving 15 bases between them. The germline V gene encodes CDR1 SEHNR and CDR2 FQNEAQ (reference sequence). The CDR3 loop reads CASSFRQDFTNTEAFF. Here the CDR3 DNA reads TGTGCCAGCAGCTTCAGACAGGACTTCACGAACACTGAAGCTTTCTTT.

V usage is TRBV5-5 and J usage is TRBJ2-7; possible D gene TRBD2, 6 bases. The length of the CDR3 is 16 residues. The germline V and J ends were trimmed by 1 base and 3 bases, with 17 bases remaining between them. Germline CDR1 and CDR2: SGHKS and YYEKEE (reference sequence). The CDR3 DNA is TGTGCCAGCAGCTTGTTTTCGGGCGGGATAGGCTACGAGCAGTACTTC. Translation gives CASSLFSGGIGYEQYF.

The V call is TRBV6-1, the J call TRBJ2-1, with TRBD2 identical over 10 bases. The CDR3 spans 14 residues. CDR1 is MNHNS and CDR2 is SASEGT in the germline V gene. J gave up 6 bases and V 1 base, and 0 bases lay outside the gene matches. The CDR3 region has the DNA TGTGCCAGCAGTGAAGGGACTAGCGGCAATGAGCAGTTCTTC. Amino acids: CASSEGTSGNEQFF.

The sample holds a few counts of this clone. V and J are TRBV27 and TRBJ2-2; a weak D match, TRBD1 (6 bases). CDR3 size: 16 residues. Trimming took 5 bases from V and 0 from J, leaving 13 bases between them. Per the germline V gene, CDR1 is MNHEY and CDR2 is SMNVEV (reference sequence). DNA of the CDR3: TGTGCCAGCAGTAAACTCAGGGGCTCGAACACCGGGGAGCTGTTTTTT. As protein: CASSKLRGSNTGELFF.

The J gene is TRBJ1-1, the V gene TRBV6-2 or TRBV6-3; D remains unclear. Trimming took 2 bases from V and 8 from J, leaving 6 bases between them. CDR3 size: 11 residues. Germline loops: CDR1 MNHEY, CDR2 SVGEGT. The CDR3 sequence is CASSYDQEAFF. CDR3 DNA sequence: TGTGCCAGCAGTTACGATCAGGAAGCTTTCTTT.

This chain links TRBV2 with TRBJ2-2; perhaps TRBD2 as D (6 bases). Germline V gene sequence: CDR1 SNHLY, CDR2 FYNNEI. CDR3 length: 16 amino acids. Between the trimmed V and J ends, which lost 2 bases and 0 bases, there was a span of 10 bases. This CDR3 reads CASSEWGGSNTGELFF. DNA for the CDR3: TGTGCCAGCAGTGAATGGGGAGGTTCGAACACCGGGGAGCTGTTTTTT.

The V call is TRBV5-5, the J call TRBJ2-5; TRBD1 might be the D (5 bases). Germline V gene data show CDR1 as SGHKS and CDR2 as YYEKEE (reference sequence). CDR3 size: 15 residues. The V end was cut by 3 bases, the J end by 1 base, with 13 bases between. CDR3 sequence (DNA): TGTGCCAGCAGCTCCAGGTGGGGCATCCAAGAGACCCAGTACTTC. As protein: CASSSRWGIQETQYF.

The genes are TRBV21-1 and TRBJ1-2; TRBD1, as called in the table, went unchecked against the DNA. TRBV21-1 is a recognized pseudogene. This CDR3 is 14 amino acids long. The CDR3 spells CASTPTDLRAGYTF. The CDR3 DNA is TGTGCCAGCACCCCGACAGACCTAAGGGCCGGCTACACCTTC.

This clone occurred a few times. The chain has TRBV7-9 and TRBJ1-1; 8 nucleotides agree with TRBD1. V shed 10 bases and J 4 bases; nucleotides not matched to a gene: 8. The CDR3 spans 13 residues. Germline CDR1 SEHNR, CDR2 FQNEAQ (reference sequence). The CDR3 region is CATGGQGGTEAFF. The DNA of the CDR3 is TGTGCCACCGGAGGACAGGGTGGCACTGAAGCTTTCTTT.

This clone was picked up one time. The chain joins TRBV7-2 to TRBJ2-1; D might be TRBD1 (6 bases). This CDR3 spans 16 amino acids. CDR1 is SGHTA and CDR2 is FQGNSA in the germline V gene. Trimming shortened V by 1 base and J by 2 bases, and 12 bases separated the two germline ends. For the CDR3, the DNA is TGTGCCAGCAGCTTAGTAGGGGGTTCGACCTACAATGAGCAGTTCTTC. It is translated as CASSLVGGSTYNEQFF.

The chain has TRBV5-6 and TRBJ1-2; tentative D call: TRBD1 (5 bases). The CDR3 sequence is 14 residues long. Germline CDR1 and CDR2: SGHDT and YYEEEE. V was shortened by 4 bases and J by 2 bases, with 12 bases between the two germline ends. CDR3 protein: CASSPRYRNYGYTF. CDR3 sequence (DNA): TGTGCCAGCAGCCCGAGGTACAGGAACTATGGCTACACCTTC.

The chain recombines TRBV27 with TRBJ2-7, with D maybe TRBD2 (5 bases). Germline V gives CDR1 MNHEY, CDR2 SMNVEV (reference sequence). The CDR3 is made up of 14 amino acids. Trimming cost V 4 bases and J 2 bases, with 12 bases left between them. This CDR3 is CASSSEAVAYEQYF. The DNA of the CDR3 is TGTGCCAGCAGTTCCGAAGCGGTCGCCTACGAGCAGTACTTC.

This clone was observed a single time. This chain uses TRBV18 with TRBJ2-3, with TRBD2 as a possible D gene (5 bases). The CDR3 totals 14 residues. CDR1 is KGHSH and CDR2 is LQKENI in the germline V gene. V was cut by 3 bases and J by 2 bases, with 9 bases left in between. Written as DNA, the CDR3 is TGTGCCAGCTCACCGATCGGGGTCACAGATACGCAGTATTTT. As protein: CASSPIGVTDTQYF.

The chain couples TRBV3-1 (or the pseudogene TRBV3-2) to TRBJ2-7; the D is unclear. This CDR3 contains 12 residues. Trimming cost V 3 bases and J 5 bases, with 8 bases left between them. In germline, CDR1 is LGHDT, CDR2 YNNKEL (reference sequence). This CDR3 reads CASSHSVNEQYF. Here the CDR3 DNA reads TGTGCCAGCAGCCATAGTGTGAACGAGCAGTACTTC.

The chain couples TRBV5-1 to TRBJ2-2; 9 positions agree with TRBD2. Germline trimming cut 5 bases from V and 3 bases from J; bases unmatched to any gene: 5. This CDR3 is built from 15 residues. Germline CDR1 and CDR2: SGHRS and YFSETQ. CDR3 residues: CASRRGGADTGELFF. The CDR3 region has the DNA TGCGCCAGCAGGCGCGGGGGGGCGGACACCGGGGAGCTGTTTTTT.

This chain links TRBV30 with TRBJ2-1; possible D gene TRBD2, 6 bases. V was trimmed by 2 bases and J by 5 bases, leaving 19 bases between them. CDR1 and CDR2 (germline): GTSNPN, SVGIG (reference sequence). This CDR3 spans 16 amino acids. The CDR3 is CAWSFLEGGPDNEQFF. CDR3 coding DNA: TGTGCCTGGAGTTTCTTGGAGGGAGGCCCAGACAATGAGCAGTTCTTC. Full variable domain (rest looked up from reference TRBV30 and TRBJ2-1): SQTIHQWPATLVQPVGSPLSLECTVEGTSNPNLYWYRQAAGRGLQLLFYSVGIGQISSEVPQNLSASRPQDRQFILSSKKLLLSDSGFYLCAWSFLEGGPDNEQFFGPGTRLTVL.

V is TRBV25-1 and J is TRBJ2-1, with D perhaps matching TRBD2 (6 bases). Between the trimmed V and J ends, which lost 5 bases and 7 bases, there was a span of 9 bases. CDR3 length: 12 amino acids. The germline CDR1 and CDR2 sequences are MGHDK and SYGVNS. The CDR3 region is CASSPGRNEQFF. CDR3 nucleotide sequence: TGTGCCAGCAGTCCTGGGAGGAATGAGCAGTTCTTC.

The rearrangement joins TRBV10-3 to TRBJ1-1; D possibly corresponds to TRBD1 (5 bases). This CDR3 region has 16 residues. V was trimmed by 10 bases and J by 2 bases, leaving 23 bases between them. The germline V gene encodes CDR1 ENHRY and CDR2 SYGVKD. The CDR3 bases are TGTGCCACCACACGTGGGCTGACAGTTCAAAACACTGAAGCTTTCTTT. Protein: CATTRGLTVQNTEAFF.

The V and J genes are TRBV5-1 and TRBJ2-4, with D tentatively TRBD1 (5 bases). V shed 3 bases and J shed 7 bases, with 14 bases lying between them. The CDR3 runs to 14 residues. The germline V gene has CDR1 SGHRS and CDR2 YFSETQ. The CDR3 DNA sequence: TGCGCCAGCAGCTACACAGGACCCTCGAACATTCAGTACTTC. It codes for CASSYTGPSNIQYF.

The chain couples TRBV6-2 or TRBV6-3 to TRBJ2-3; TRBD2 matches at 12 bases. This CDR3 has 16 amino acids. Germline values: CDR1 MNHEY, CDR2 SVGEGT. With V trimmed by 5 bases and J by 6 bases, 9 bases remained unmatched. The CDR3 bases are TGTGCCAGCAGTAATACTCGGACTAGCGGGAAGGATACGCAGTATTTT. Protein product: CASSNTRTSGKDTQYF.

The chain has TRBV19 and TRBJ2-7; 9 nucleotides line up with TRBD1. There are 15 residues in the CDR3. CDR1 LNHDA and CDR2 SQIVND come from the germline V gene (reference sequence). V was clipped by 4 bases and J by 2 bases; unmatched bases: 6. The CDR3 reads CASSSPGQGAYEQYF. The CDR3 DNA is TGTGCCAGTAGTAGCCCGGGACAGGGAGCCTACGAGCAGTACTTC.

The chain has TRBV7-8 and TRBJ2-1; 10 positions match TRBD2. Germline assignment: CDR1 SGHVS and CDR2 FQNEAQ. Trimming took 8 bases from V and 10 from J; bases not matched to a gene: 14. The CDR3 length is 15 residues. The CDR3 DNA reads TGTGCCAGCGTAGGCGGGACTAGCGTTTTAGGGGAGCAGTTCTTC. Protein product: CASVGGTSVLGEQFF.

The V call is TRBV20-1, the J call TRBJ1-6, with D maybe TRBD1 (5 bases). V was pared by 3 bases and J by 8 bases, with 17 bases between. Germline CDR1 reads DFQATT; CDR2 reads SNEGSKA (reference sequence). The CDR3 covers 15 residues. The CDR3 here is CSASTPGGSDSPLHF. The DNA for the CDR3 is TGCAGTGCTAGTACCCCCGGGGGAAGTGATTCACCCCTCCACTTT.

This rearrangement joins TRBV4-3 to TRBJ2-2; the match to TRBD2 covers 8 bases. The germline V gene encodes CDR1 LGHNA and CDR2 YSLEER. V shed 4 bases, J shed 7 bases, and the junction held 5 bases outside the gene matches. CDR3 size: 14 residues. The CDR3 DNA sequence: TGCGCCAGCAGCCTACAGCGGGAGAACGGGGAGCTGTTTTTT. Amino acids: CASSLQRENGELFF.

This sequence joins TRBV12-3 or TRBV12-4 and TRBJ2-3; weak D call: TRBD2 (5 bases). V lost 4 bases and J lost 8, with 13 bases in between. CDR3 length: 13 residues. CDR3 coding DNA: TGTGCCAGCAGTTCGGACTCAATTAGTACGCAGTATTTT. This encodes CASSSDSISTQYF.

V is TRBV11-3 and J is TRBJ2-1; no clear D gene. Trimming pared 3 bases from V and 4 bases from J, leaving 13 bases between. Germline V CDR1 and CDR2: SGHNT, YENEEA. This CDR3 is built from 15 residues. CDR3: CASSLTLPGYNEQFF. CDR3 DNA: TGTGCCAGCAGCTTGACGTTACCAGGATACAATGAGCAGTTCTTC.

V is TRBV12-3 or TRBV12-4 and J is TRBJ1-1, with D perhaps matching TRBD1 (5 bases). The length of the CDR3 is 13 residues. Between the trimmed V and J ends, which lost 6 bases and 1 base, there was a span of 9 bases. Here the CDR3 reads CASRSTGNTEAFF. CDR3 nucleotide sequence: TGTGCCAGCAGGTCAACAGGGAACACTGAAGCTTTCTTT.